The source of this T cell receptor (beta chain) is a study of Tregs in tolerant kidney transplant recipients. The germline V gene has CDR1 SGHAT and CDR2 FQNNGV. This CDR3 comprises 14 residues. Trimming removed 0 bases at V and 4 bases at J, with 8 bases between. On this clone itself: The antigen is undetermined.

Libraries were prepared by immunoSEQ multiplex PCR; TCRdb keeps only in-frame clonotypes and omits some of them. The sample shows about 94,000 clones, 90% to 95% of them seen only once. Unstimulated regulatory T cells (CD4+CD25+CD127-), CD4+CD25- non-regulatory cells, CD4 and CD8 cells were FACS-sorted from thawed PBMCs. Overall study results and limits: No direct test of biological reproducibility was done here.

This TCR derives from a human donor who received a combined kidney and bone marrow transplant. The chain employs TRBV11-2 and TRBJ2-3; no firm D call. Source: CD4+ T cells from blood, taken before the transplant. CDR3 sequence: CASSLERSPDTQYF. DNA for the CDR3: TGTGCCAGCAGCTTAGAGAGATCCCCAGATACGCAGTATTTT.